This T cell receptor (beta chain) was captured by sequencing in a study of shared clonotypes between healthy human individuals. General study findings and limits: Naive subsets generally exceeded memory subsets in estimated richness. Donor clonotype sharing was expected to depend on sequencing depth. Shared clonotypes: about 4.6% naive CD4, around 3.5% naive CD8, under 2.5% memory CD4, roughly 0.4% memory CD8.

Comment on this clone: Antigen: not known.

This table comes from immunoSEQ multiplex PCR, and its TCRdb copy is limited to in-frame clones, with some not included. The top ten clones hold 0.85% to 1.2% of a sample with more than 2 million clones, approximately 95% of them seen once. Naive CD8 isolation took CD45RO-negative cells positively selected for CCR7 and excluded terminally differentiated effector memory CD45RA+ cells. Germline CDR1 reads MNHEY; CDR2 reads SMNVEV (reference sequence). CDR3 size: 11 residues. V lost 10 bases and J 6 bases, leaving 13 bases between the germline ends. The origin of this receptor is a man aged 18 to 29 in good health. The chain employs TRBV27 and TRBJ2-7; no reliable D call. The sequenced sample consisted of naive CD8+ T cells sorted from blood. The CDR3 here is CATQSLGEQYF. CDR3 nucleotides: TGTGCCACTCAGTCCCTGGGCGAGCAGTACTTC.